Included here is one T cell receptor (beta chain) sequence, with context. Repertoires were generated with immunoSEQ multiplex PCR, while TCRdb's copy carries only in-frame clones and drops some. The sample includes approximately 2.5 million clones, approximately 92% of them seen just once. This specimen belongs to a study of shared clonotypes between healthy human individuals. The sample was naive CD4+ T cells sorted from blood. Subset indicated: CD45RA+ positively selected. The TCR sequence derives from a man aged 18 to 30 in good health.

The CDR3 sequence: CASSTTGVGYEQYF. CDR3 in DNA: TGTGCCAGCAGCACCACAGGGGTAGGTTACGAGCAGTACTTC. The chain couples TRBV6-1 to TRBJ2-7; TRBD1 agrees at 7 bases. J was trimmed by 4 bases and V by 6 bases; bases with no gene match: 9. The CDR3 consists of 14 residues. Germline CDR1 reads MNHNS; CDR2 reads SASEGT.